This T cell receptor beta chain was observed in a study of blood T cell repertoires in COVID-19. This clone was seen only a few times. Some clones are missing from TCRdb's copy, which holds only in-frame ones; the method was immunoSEQ multiplex PCR. Found here are 150,000 to 250,000 clones, 65% to 85% of them singletons; the top ten hold less than 9.5%. Trimming stripped 3 bases from V and 0 bases from J, with 9 bases between. This CDR3 region has 15 residues. Germline V gene data show CDR1 as LNHDA and CDR2 as SQIVND (reference sequence). The receptor was isolated from a man in his forties who had recovered from COVID-19. This chain joins TRBV19 and TRBJ1-3; D is undetermined. The sequenced material came from PBMCs or T cells enriched from blood (not recorded which). The CDR3 DNA sequence: TGTGCCAGTAGTATTTTCGCCAGCTCTGGAAACACCATATATTTT. The encoded protein is CASSIFASSGNTIYF.